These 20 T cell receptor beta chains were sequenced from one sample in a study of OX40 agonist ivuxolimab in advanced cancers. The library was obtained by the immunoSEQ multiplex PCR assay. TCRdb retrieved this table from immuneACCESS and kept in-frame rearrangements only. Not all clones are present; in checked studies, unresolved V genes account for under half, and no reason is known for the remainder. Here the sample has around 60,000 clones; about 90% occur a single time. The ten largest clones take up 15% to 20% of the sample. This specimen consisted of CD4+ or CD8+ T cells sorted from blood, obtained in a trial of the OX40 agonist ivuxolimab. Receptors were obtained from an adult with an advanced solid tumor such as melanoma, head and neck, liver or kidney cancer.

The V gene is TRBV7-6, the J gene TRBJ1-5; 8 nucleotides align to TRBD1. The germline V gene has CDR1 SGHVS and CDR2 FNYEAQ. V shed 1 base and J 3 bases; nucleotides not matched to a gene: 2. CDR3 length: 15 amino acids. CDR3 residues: CASSLGGQVNQPQHF. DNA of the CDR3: TGTGCCAGCAGCTTAGGGGGACAGGTCAATCAGCCCCAGCATTTT.

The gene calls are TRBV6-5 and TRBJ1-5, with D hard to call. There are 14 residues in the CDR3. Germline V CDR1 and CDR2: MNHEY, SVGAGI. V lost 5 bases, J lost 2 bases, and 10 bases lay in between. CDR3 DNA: TGTGCCAGCAGTGAAACGTGGGGCAATCAGCCCCAGCATTTT. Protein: CASSETWGNQPQHF.

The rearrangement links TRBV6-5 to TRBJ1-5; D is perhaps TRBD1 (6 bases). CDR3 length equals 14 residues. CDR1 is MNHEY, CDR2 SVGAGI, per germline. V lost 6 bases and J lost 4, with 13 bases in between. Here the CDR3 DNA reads TGTGCCAGCAGCCTCACAGGGATGAATCAGCCCCAGCATTTT. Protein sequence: CASSLTGMNQPQHF.

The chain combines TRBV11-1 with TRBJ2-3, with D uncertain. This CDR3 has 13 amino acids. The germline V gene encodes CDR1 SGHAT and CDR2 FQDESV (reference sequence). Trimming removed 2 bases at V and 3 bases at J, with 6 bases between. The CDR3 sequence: CASSLLGTDTQYF. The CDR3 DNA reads TGTGCCAGCAGCTTATTAGGGACAGATACGCAGTATTTT.

The CDR3 protein is CASSLGLTGSYEQYF. The CDR3 DNA is TGTGCCAGCAGCTTAGGCTTGACAGGGTCGTACGAGCAGTACTTC. The J gene is TRBJ2-7, the V gene TRBV7-6, with 7 positions matching TRBD1. The CDR3 sequence is 15 residues long. Germline CDR1 reads SGHVS; CDR2 reads FNYEAQ. After removal of 1 base from V and 4 bases from J, the junction contained 7 bases not matched to a gene.

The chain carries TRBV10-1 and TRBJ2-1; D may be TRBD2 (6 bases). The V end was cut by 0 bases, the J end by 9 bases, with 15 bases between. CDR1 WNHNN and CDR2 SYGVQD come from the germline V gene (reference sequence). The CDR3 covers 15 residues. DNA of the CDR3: TGCGCCAGCAGTGAGTCCGCGGGTGCGGGGACTGAGCAGTTCTTC. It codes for CASSESAGAGTEQFF.

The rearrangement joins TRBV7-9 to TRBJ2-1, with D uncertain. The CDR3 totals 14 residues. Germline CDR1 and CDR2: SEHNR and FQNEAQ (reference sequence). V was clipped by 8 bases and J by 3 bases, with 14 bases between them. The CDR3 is CASAHRSFYNEQFF. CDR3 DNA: TGTGCCAGCGCCCATCGATCTTTCTACAATGAGCAGTTCTTC.

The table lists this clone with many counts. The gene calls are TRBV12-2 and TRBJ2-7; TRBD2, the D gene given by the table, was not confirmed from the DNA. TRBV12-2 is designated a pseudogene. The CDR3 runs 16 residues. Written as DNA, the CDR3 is TGTGCAAGTCGCTTAGCATCCGGGAGCTCCTCCTACGAGCAGTACTTC. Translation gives CASRLASGSSSYEQYF.

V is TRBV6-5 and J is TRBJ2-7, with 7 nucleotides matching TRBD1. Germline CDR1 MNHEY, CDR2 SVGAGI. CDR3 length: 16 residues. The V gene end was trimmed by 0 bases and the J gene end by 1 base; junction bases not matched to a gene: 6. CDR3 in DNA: TGTGCCAGCAGTTACTCGGCGAGGGGGCTGTCCTACGAGCAGTACTTC. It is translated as CASSYSARGLSYEQYF.

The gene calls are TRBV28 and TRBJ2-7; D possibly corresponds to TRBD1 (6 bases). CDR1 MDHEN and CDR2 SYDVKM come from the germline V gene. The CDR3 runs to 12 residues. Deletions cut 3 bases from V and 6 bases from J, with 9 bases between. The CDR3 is CASSLAGAEQYF. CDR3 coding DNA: TGTGCCAGCAGTTTGGCAGGGGCCGAGCAGTACTTC.

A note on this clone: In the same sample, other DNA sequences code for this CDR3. The CDR3, as DNA: TGTGCCAGCTCCCCGGGTATTTCTGGAAACACCATATATTTT. As protein: CASSPGISGNTIYF. This rearrangement joins TRBV18 to TRBJ1-3; D gene ambiguous. The CDR3 contains 14 residues. Germline V gives CDR1 KGHSH, CDR2 LQKENI. V was trimmed by 6 bases and J by 1 base, leaving 10 bases between them.

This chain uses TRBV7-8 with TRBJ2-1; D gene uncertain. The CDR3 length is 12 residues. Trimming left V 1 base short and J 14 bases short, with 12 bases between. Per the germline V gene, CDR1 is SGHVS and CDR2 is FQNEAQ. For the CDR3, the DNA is TGTGCCAGCAGCTTAGGTTCCCCCAAGGAGTTCTTC. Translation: CASSLGSPKEFF.

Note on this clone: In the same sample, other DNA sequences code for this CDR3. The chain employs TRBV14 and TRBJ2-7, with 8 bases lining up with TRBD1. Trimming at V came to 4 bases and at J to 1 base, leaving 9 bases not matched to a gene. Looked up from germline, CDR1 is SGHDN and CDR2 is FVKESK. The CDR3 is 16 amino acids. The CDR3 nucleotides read TGTGCCAGCAGCCCGGACTGGGACAGGAGTTCCTACGAGCAGTACTTC. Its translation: CASSPDWDRSSYEQYF. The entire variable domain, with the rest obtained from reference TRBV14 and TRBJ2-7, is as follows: EAGVTQFPSHSVIEKGQTVTLRCDPISGHDNLYWYRRVMGKEIKFLLHFVKESKQDESGMPNNRFLAERTGGTYSTLKVQPAELEDSGVYFCASSPDWDRSSYEQYFGPGTRLTVT.

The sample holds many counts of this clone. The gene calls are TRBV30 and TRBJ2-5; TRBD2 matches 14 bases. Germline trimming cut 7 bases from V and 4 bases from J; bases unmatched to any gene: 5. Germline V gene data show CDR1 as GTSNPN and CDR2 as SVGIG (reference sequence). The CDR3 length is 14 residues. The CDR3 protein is CASHGLAGGETQYF. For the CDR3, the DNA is TGTGCCTCGCACGGACTAGCGGGAGGAGAGACCCAGTACTTC.

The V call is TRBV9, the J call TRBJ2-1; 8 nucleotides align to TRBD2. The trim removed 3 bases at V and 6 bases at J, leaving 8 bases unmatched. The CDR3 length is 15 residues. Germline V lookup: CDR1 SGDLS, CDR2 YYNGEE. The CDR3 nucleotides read TGTGCCAGCAGCGAGGGACTAGTCTTTACCAATGAGCAGTTCTTC. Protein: CASSEGLVFTNEQFF. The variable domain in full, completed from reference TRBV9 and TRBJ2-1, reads DSGVTQTPKHLITATGQRVTLRCSPRSGDLSVYWYQQSLDQGLQFLIQYYNGEERAKGNILERFSAQQFPDLHSELNLSSLELGDSALYFCASSEGLVFTNEQFFGPGTRLTVL.

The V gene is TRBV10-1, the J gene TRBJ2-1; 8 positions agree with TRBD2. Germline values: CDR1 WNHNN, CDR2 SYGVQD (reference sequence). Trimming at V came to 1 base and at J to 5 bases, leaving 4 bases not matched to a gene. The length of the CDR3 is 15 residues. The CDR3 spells CASSELLAGNNEQFF. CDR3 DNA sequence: TGCGCCAGCAGTGAGTTATTAGCGGGAAACAATGAGCAGTTCTTC.

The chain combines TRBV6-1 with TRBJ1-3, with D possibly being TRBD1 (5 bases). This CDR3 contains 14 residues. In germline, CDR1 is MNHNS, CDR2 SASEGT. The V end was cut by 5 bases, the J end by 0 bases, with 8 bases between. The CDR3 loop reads CASSTGSSGNTIYF. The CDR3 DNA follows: TGTGCCAGCAGTACAGGATCCTCTGGAAACACCATATATTTT.

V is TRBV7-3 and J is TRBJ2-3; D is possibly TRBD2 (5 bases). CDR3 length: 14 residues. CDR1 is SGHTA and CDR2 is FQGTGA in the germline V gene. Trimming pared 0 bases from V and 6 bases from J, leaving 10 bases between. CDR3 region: CASSLTREGDTQYF. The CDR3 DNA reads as TGTGCCAGCAGCTTAACGAGGGAAGGGGATACGCAGTATTTT.

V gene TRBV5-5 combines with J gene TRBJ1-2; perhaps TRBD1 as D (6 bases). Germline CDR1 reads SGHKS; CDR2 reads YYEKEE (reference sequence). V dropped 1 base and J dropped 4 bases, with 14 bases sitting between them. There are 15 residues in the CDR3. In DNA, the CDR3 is TGTGCCAGCAGCTTGAGTGCACAGGGTTCCTATGGCTACACCTTC. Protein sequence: CASSLSAQGSYGYTF.

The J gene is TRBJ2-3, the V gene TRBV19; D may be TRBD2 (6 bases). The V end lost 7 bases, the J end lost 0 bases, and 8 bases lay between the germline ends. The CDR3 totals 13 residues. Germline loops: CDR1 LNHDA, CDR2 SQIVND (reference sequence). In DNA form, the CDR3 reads TGTGCCAGTAAGGGAGGCAGCACAGATACGCAGTATTTT. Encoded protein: CASKGGSTDTQYF. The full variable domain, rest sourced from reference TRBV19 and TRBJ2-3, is DGGITQSPKYLFRKEGQNVTLSCEQNLNHDAMYWYRQDPGQGLRLIYYSQIVNDFQKGDIAEGYSVSREKKESFPLTVTSAQKNPTAFYLCASKGGSTDTQYFGPGTRLTVL.